This T cell receptor beta chain originates from a study of blood T cell repertoires in COVID-19. At the level of the study: Researchers got acute and convalescent COVID-19 samples from the United States, Italy and Spain.

The authors' processing: Nucleated cell counts were estimated from reference gene primer amplification. This table comes from immunoSEQ multiplex PCR, and its TCRdb copy is limited to in-frame clones, with some not included. The D gene and trimming were derived from the DNA, and the V and J assignments and clone size from that table. The sample contains 100,000 to 150,000 clones, about four fifths of which appear only once. This clonotype was sampled from a man aged 60 to 75 with acute or convalescent COVID-19. Specimen: peripheral blood.

The CDR3, as DNA: TGCGCCAGCAGCACGTGGACAGGAGGGGGAAACACCATATATTTT. This encodes CASSTWTGGGNTIYF. V usage is TRBV5-1 and J usage is TRBJ1-3; 7 bases map to TRBD1. Germline V gene data show CDR1 as SGHRS and CDR2 as YFSETQ. This CDR3 is built from 15 residues. The ends lost 4 bases at V and 4 bases at J; junction bases unmatched: 8.